Listed below are T cell receptor beta chains from one sample, sequenced in a study of T-cell reconstitution after alpha-beta-depleted transplantation in children. TCRdb analysed the PCR reads with MiXCR anew, one entry per CDR3 protein. The profile shows 250,000 to 350,000 distinct CDR3 sequences, over 8% of them singletons. Sample: PBMCs from the stem cell graft donor, taken from the stem cell graft. The source of these receptors is a human donor who donated a stem cell graft to a child with SCID. Each CDR3 is given with its conserved first and last residue. The D gene is left open where the match is weak. A row's size may be missing; if present it is once, few, many or a size class.

V gene: TRBV20-1
clone size: .
D gene: .
J gene: TRBJ1-1
CDR3 protein: CSARDPRQFTNTEAFF
CDR3 DNA: TGCAGTGCTAGAGACCCCAGACAGTTTACGAACACTGAAGCTTTCTTT

V gene: TRBV15
clone size: few
D gene: .
J gene: TRBJ2-7
CDR3 protein: CATSRLGDYEQYF
CDR3 DNA: TGTGCCACCAGCAGACTGGGGGATTACGAGCAGTACTTC

V gene: TRBV6-5
clone size: .
D gene: .
J gene: TRBJ1-1
CDR3 protein: CASSYFPRRAGGVTEAFF
CDR3 DNA: TGTGCCAGCAGTTACTTCCCCCGGAGGGCGGGCGGGGTGACTGAAGCTTTCTTT

V gene: TRBV10-3
clone size: few
D gene: .
J gene: TRBJ1-1
CDR3 protein: CAISESPVEAFF
CDR3 DNA: TGTGCCATCAGTGAGTCTCCGGTTGAAGCTTTCTTT

V gene: TRBV9
clone size: .
D gene: .
J gene: TRBJ2-7
CDR3 protein: CASSVVPDYEQYF
CDR3 DNA: TGTGCCAGCAGCGTAGTACCAGACTACGAGCAGTACTTC

V gene: TRBV5-1
clone size: .
D gene: .
J gene: TRBJ2-7
CDR3 protein: CASSFTGSSYEQYF
CDR3 DNA: TGCGCCAGCAGCTTCACGGGGTCCTCCTACGAGCAGTACTTC

V gene: TRBV6-6
clone size: few
D gene: .
J gene: TRBJ2-2
CDR3 protein: CASSPPAGELFF
CDR3 DNA: TGTGCCAGCAGTCCCCCGGCCGGGGAGCTGTTTTTT

V gene: TRBV12-3/TRBV12-4
clone size: .
D gene: .
J gene: TRBJ1-2
CDR3 protein: CASSFGTGNYGYTF
CDR3 DNA: TGTGCCAGCAGTTTTGGAACAGGGAACTATGGCTACACCTTC

V gene: TRBV20-1
clone size: .
D gene: .
J gene: TRBJ2-6
CDR3 protein: CSASPGSGANVLTF
CDR3 DNA: TGCAGTGCTAGTCCCGGAAGTGGGGCCAACGTCCTGACTTTC

V gene: TRBV11-1
clone size: .
D gene: .
J gene: TRBJ2-7
CDR3 protein: CASSSPAHDSRASYEQYF
CDR3 DNA: TGTGCCAGCAGCTCACCTGCCCACGACAGCCGGGCTTCCTACGAGCAGTACTTC

V gene: TRBV7-3
clone size: few
D gene: TRBD2
J gene: TRBJ2-1
CDR3 protein: CASSLTGGSLYNEQFF
CDR3 DNA: TGTGCCAGCAGCTTAACGGGGGGGTCCCTATACAATGAGCAGTTCTTC

V gene: TRBV24-1
clone size: .
D gene: .
J gene: TRBJ2-3
CDR3 protein: CATSDSVMRQYF
CDR3 DNA: TGTGCCACCAGTGATTCCGTCATGAGGCAGTATTTT

V gene: TRBV5-1
clone size: .
D gene: .
J gene: TRBJ2-2
CDR3 protein: CASSSKWTGELFF
CDR3 DNA: TGCGCCAGCAGCTCAAAGTGGACCGGGGAGCTGTTTTTT

V gene: TRBV29-1
clone size: .
D gene: TRBD2
J gene: TRBJ2-1
CDR3 protein: CSVAPGGVDEQFF
CDR3 DNA: TGCAGCGTTGCCCCGGGGGGTGTAGATGAGCAGTTCTTC

V gene: TRBV18
clone size: .
D gene: .
J gene: TRBJ2-1
CDR3 protein: CASSQRGDEQFF
CDR3 DNA: TGTGCCAGCTCACAGAGGGGGGATGAGCAGTTCTTC

V gene: TRBV12-3/TRBV12-4
clone size: few
D gene: .
J gene: TRBJ1-2
CDR3 protein: CASRPRGDYGYTF
CDR3 DNA: TGTGCCAGCAGACCTAGGGGGGACTATGGCTACACCTTC

V gene: TRBV4-1
clone size: .
D gene: TRBD2
J gene: TRBJ2-5
CDR3 protein: CASSQASGGPRETQYF
CDR3 DNA: TGCGCCAGCAGCCAAGCTAGCGGGGGGCCCCGTGAGACCCAGTACTTC

V gene: TRBV20-1
clone size: many
D gene: TRBD1
J gene: TRBJ2-3
CDR3 protein: CSARDSPTDTQYF
CDR3 DNA: TGCAGCGCACGGGACAGCCCCACAGATACGCAGTATTTT

V gene: TRBV11-3
clone size: few
D gene: TRBD2
J gene: TRBJ2-5
CDR3 protein: CASSPGGQAFETQYF
CDR3 DNA: TGTGCCAGCAGCCCGGGGGGGCAGGCGTTCGAGACCCAGTACTTC

V gene: TRBV27
clone size: .
D gene: .
J gene: TRBJ2-3
CDR3 protein: CASSLGIRGLRASTDTQYF
CDR3 DNA: TGTGCCAGCAGTTTAGGCATAAGGGGCCTACGTGCTAGCACAGATACGCAGTATTTT

V gene: TRBV10-3
clone size: many
D gene: .
J gene: TRBJ2-2
CDR3 protein: CAISAAENTGELFF
CDR3 DNA: TGTGCCATCAGTGCAGCAGAGAACACCGGGGAGCTGTTTTTT

V gene: TRBV20-1
clone size: many
D gene: .
J gene: TRBJ1-4
CDR3 protein: CSAKGQGILTNEKLFF
CDR3 DNA: TGCAGTGCTAAAGGTCAAGGGATCCTGACTAATGAAAAACTGTTTTTT

V gene: TRBV5-1
clone size: .
D gene: .
J gene: TRBJ1-5
CDR3 protein: CASSLEPGVSQPQHF
CDR3 DNA: TGCGCCAGCAGCTTGGAGCCAGGAGTAAGTCAGCCCCAGCATTTT

V gene: TRBV6-1
clone size: many
D gene: TRBD2
J gene: TRBJ2-2
CDR3 protein: CASSPSPRGVSTGELFF
CDR3 DNA: TGTGCCAGCAGTCCCAGCCCTCGGGGGGTCAGCACCGGGGAGCTGTTTTTT

V gene: TRBV20-1
clone size: .
D gene: .
J gene: TRBJ2-7
CDR3 protein: CSARQGPSFRYEQYF
CDR3 DNA: TGCAGTGCTAGACAGGGCCCTTCCTTTCGCTACGAGCAGTACTTC

V gene: TRBV7-8
clone size: few
D gene: TRBD2
J gene: TRBJ2-7
CDR3 protein: CASSSRTSGGEQYF
CDR3 DNA: TGTGCCAGCAGCTCCCGGACTAGCGGGGGCGAGCAGTACTTC

V gene: TRBV12-3/TRBV12-4
clone size: few
D gene: TRBD1
J gene: TRBJ1-5
CDR3 protein: CASRLQGLGQPQHF
CDR3 DNA: TGTGCCAGCAGGCTACAGGGGCTCGGTCAGCCCCAGCATTTT

V gene: TRBV5-1
clone size: many
D gene: TRBD2
J gene: TRBJ2-2
CDR3 protein: CARRGGSTGELFF
CDR3 DNA: TGCGCCAGGCGCGGGGGATCCACCGGGGAGCTGTTTTTT

V gene: TRBV12-3/TRBV12-4
clone size: many
D gene: TRBD2
J gene: TRBJ2-7
CDR3 protein: CASTSRLAGFSYEQYF
CDR3 DNA: TGTGCCAGCACCTCGAGGCTAGCGGGCTTCTCCTACGAGCAGTACTTC

V gene: TRBV5-1
clone size: .
D gene: TRBD2
J gene: TRBJ2-3
CDR3 protein: CASSLVPAGGPADTQYF
CDR3 DNA: TGCGCCAGCAGCTTGGTTCCAGCGGGGGGGCCAGCAGATACGCAGTATTTT

V gene: TRBV11-2
clone size: many
D gene: TRBD1
J gene: TRBJ2-2
CDR3 protein: CASSLDTGGTGELFF
CDR3 DNA: TGTGCCAGCAGCTTAGACACAGGGGGCACCGGGGAGCTGTTTTTT

V gene: TRBV10-3
clone size: .
D gene: .
J gene: TRBJ1-2
CDR3 protein: CAIRQDGALGYTF
CDR3 DNA: TGTGCCATCAGACAAGACGGCGCCCTCGGCTACACCTTC

V gene: TRBV20-1
clone size: many
D gene: TRBD2
J gene: TRBJ2-1
CDR3 protein: CSARSTSGGASSYNEQFF
CDR3 DNA: TGCAGTGCTAGATCAACTAGCGGGGGGGCCAGCTCCTACAATGAGCAGTTCTTC

V gene: TRBV5-1
clone size: .
D gene: .
J gene: TRBJ2-7
CDR3 protein: CASRPQLDIHEQYF
CDR3 DNA: TGCGCCAGCAGGCCCCAACTCGACATCCACGAGCAGTACTTC

V gene: TRBV2
clone size: many
D gene: .
J gene: TRBJ1-1
CDR3 protein: CATLAITEAFF
CDR3 DNA: TGTGCCACGCTAGCGATAACTGAAGCTTTCTTT

V gene: TRBV3-1
clone size: few
D gene: TRBD1
J gene: TRBJ1-1
CDR3 protein: CASSLMPGQGKAFF
CDR3 DNA: TGTGCCAGCAGCCTAATGCCGGGACAGGGAAAAGCTTTCTTT

V gene: TRBV19
clone size: .
D gene: .
J gene: TRBJ1-1
CDR3 protein: CASTDSLNTEAFF
CDR3 DNA: TGTGCCAGTACTGACAGCCTGAACACTGAAGCTTTCTTT

V gene: TRBV5-1
clone size: .
D gene: .
J gene: TRBJ2-1
CDR3 protein: CASSSSAMGAYNEQFF
CDR3 DNA: TGCGCCAGCTCCAGCTCAGCAATGGGGGCCTACAATGAGCAGTTCTTC

V gene: TRBV5-1
clone size: few
D gene: TRBD2
J gene: TRBJ2-7
CDR3 protein: CASSRLAGGPDEQYF
CDR3 DNA: TGCGCCAGCAGCCGACTAGCGGGGGGGCCAGACGAGCAGTACTTC

V gene: TRBV7-2
clone size: few
D gene: .
J gene: TRBJ2-3
CDR3 protein: CASSRQEGPTDTQYF
CDR3 DNA: TGTGCCAGCAGCAGACAGGAGGGTCCAACAGATACGCAGTATTTT

V gene: TRBV27
clone size: .
D gene: TRBD1
J gene: TRBJ1-3
CDR3 protein: CASSLSTGTGKGNTIYF
CDR3 DNA: TGTGCCAGCAGTTTATCGACCGGGACAGGGAAAGGAAACACCATATATTTT